The clone carrying this T cell receptor (beta chain) was seen a handful of times. Sequencing used immunoSEQ multiplex PCR; TCRdb keeps in-frame clones, though not all of them. The data contain 150,000 to 200,000 clones, 76% of them singletons. Germline V lookup: CDR1 MNHEY, CDR2 SMNVEV (reference sequence). The CDR3 has 14 residues. Trimming cost V 6 bases and J 7 bases, with 13 bases left between them. This sample was included in a study of blood T cell repertoires in COVID-19. This clonotype originated in a woman aged 50 to 60 with active or convalescent COVID-19. The sample taken for sequencing was peripheral blood. This chain links TRBV27 with TRBJ1-6; the D gene is possibly TRBD1 (6 bases). Here the CDR3 reads CASRAQQGNSPLHF. The CDR3 DNA reads as TGTGCCAGCAGAGCCCAACAGGGAAATTCACCCCTCCACTTT.